These T cell receptor beta chains were read from a single sample in a study of OX40 agonist ivuxolimab in advanced cancers. Assay: immunoSEQ multiplex PCR; the TCRdb copy retains only in-frame clones and omits some. The sample holds tens of thousands of clones, more than 80% seen once. The sequencing here drew on CD4+ or CD8+ T cells sorted from blood, taken in a trial of the OX40 agonist ivuxolimab. The origin of the receptors is an adult with an advanced solid tumor such as melanoma, head and neck, liver or kidney cancer. Each CDR3 is given with its conserved first and last residue. The order of the fields is clone size, V gene, J gene, D gene, CDR3 DNA, CDR3 protein. The D gene is left open where the match is weak. Rows give clone size only sometimes, using once, few, many, or a class for an expanded clone.

-,TRBV5-6,TRBJ2-3,-,TGTGCCAGCAGCAAACAGGGCCTTGGCACAGATACGCAGTATTTT,CASSKQGLGTDTQYF
-,TRBV7-9,TRBJ2-1,TRBD2,TGTGCCAGCAGCTTTTCGGGACTAGCGAGCAATGAGCAGTTCTTC,CASSFSGLASNEQFF
-,TRBV18,TRBJ1-1,-,TGTGCCAGCTCACACACATCAGGGAGCTCCAACACTGAAGCTTTCTTT,CASSHTSGSSNTEAFF
-,TRBV19,TRBJ2-1,TRBD2,TGTGCCAGTAGTATATTAAGAACTAGCGGGAGTGGAGGGAATGAGCAGTTCTTC,CASSILRTSGSGGNEQFF
-,TRBV6-6,TRBJ2-7,-,TGTGCCAGTACCCCCCCTCAGGGCTCGGATTACGAGCAGTACTTC,CASTPPQGSDYEQYF
-,TRBV6-1,TRBJ1-2,TRBD1,TGTGCCAGCAGGGTACAGGGGGCCTATGGCTACACCTTC,CASRVQGAYGYTF
-,TRBV28,TRBJ1-1,-,TGTGCCAGCAGTTTTTGGGGTCGGGAGGAAGCTTTCTTT,CASSFWGREEAFF
-,TRBV7-8,TRBJ1-5,-,TGTGCCAGCAGCTACCGGGCCCCCAATCAGCCCCAGCATTTT,CASSYRAPNQPQHF
-,TRBV18,TRBJ1-5,-,TGTGCCAGCTCCCCGGGACTGGGTAGCAATCAGCCCCAGCATTTT,CASSPGLGSNQPQHF
-,TRBV6-5,TRBJ1-1,-,TGTGCCAGCAGTCCCCCGAGCACGGGGAACACTGAAGCTTTCTTT,CASSPPSTGNTEAFF
-,TRBV11-2,TRBJ2-3,TRBD2,TGTGCCAGCAGCTCTCGGCAGCGGGGGAGCCGAGATACGCAGTATTTT,CASSSRQRGSRDTQYF
-,TRBV14,TRBJ1-1,-,TGTGCCAGCAGCCAAGTGCAAGGGGTGATCACTGAAGCTTTCTTT,CASSQVQGVITEAFF
-,TRBV19,TRBJ2-1,-,TGTGCCAGTAGTATCCGGGTCTTCAATGAGCAGTTCTTC,CASSIRVFNEQFF
-,TRBV7-7,TRBJ2-1,-,TGTGCCAGCAGCTCGGACGGCGGTTCCTACAATGAGCAGTTCTTC,CASSSDGGSYNEQFF
once,TRBV18,TRBJ2-1,TRBD2,TGTGCCAGCTCACTGCTGGGACTAGCGGGCTCCTACAATGAGCAGTTCTTC,CASSLLGLAGSYNEQFF
-,TRBV6-1,TRBJ2-1,-,TGTGCCAGCAGTCCAACAGAGAACTCCTACAATGAGCAGTTCTTC,CASSPTENSYNEQFF
-,TRBV28,TRBJ2-1,-,TGTGCCAGCAGTCCTTCGGGTAGCCGAATACTCAATGAGCAGTTCTTC,CASSPSGSRILNEQFF
-,TRBV5-1,TRBJ2-1,TRBD1,TGCGCCAGCAGGGACAGGGGAGGTGGAGAGCAGTTCTTC,CASRDRGGGEQFF
-,TRBV28,TRBJ2-5,-,TGTGCCAGCAGTCCCCGGGACGTGGAGACCCAGTACTTC,CASSPRDVETQYF
once,TRBV29-1,TRBJ2-7,-,TGCAGCGTTGAAGATCGGGGTTTAAGCTCCTACGAGCAGTACTTC,CSVEDRGLSSYEQYF
-,TRBV2,TRBJ1-1,TRBD1,TGTGCCAGCACTCTCTCCGGGACAGCGAACACTGAAGCTTTCTTT,CASTLSGTANTEAFF
-,TRBV5-1,TRBJ2-3,TRBD2,TGCGCCAGCAGCAAAACTAGCGGGAGTTTCACAGATACGCAGTATTTT,CASSKTSGSFTDTQYF
-,TRBV7-3,TRBJ2-1,-,TGTGCCAGCAGCCTGGAGGGAGGCAATGAGCAGTTCTTC,CASSLEGGNEQFF
-,TRBV18,TRBJ2-7,TRBD2,TGTGCCAGCTCACCATCTAGCGGGAGATCCTACGAGCAGTACTTC,CASSPSSGRSYEQYF
-,TRBV28,TRBJ1-3,TRBD1,TGTGCCAGCAGTGCCCGGGACAGGGCAAGTTTCTCTGGAAACACCATATATTTT,CASSARDRASFSGNTIYF
once,TRBV10-3,TRBJ2-7,TRBD2,TGTGCCACGAAGCGGGAGACTAACGAGCAGTACTTC,CATKRETNEQYF
-,TRBV18,TRBJ1-5,-,TGTGCCAGCTCAGGGACGGAGGGCAATCAGCCCCAGCATTTT,CASSGTEGNQPQHF
-,TRBV28,TRBJ1-2,-,TGTGCCAGCAGTTTTGAACAGAACTATGGCTACACCTTC,CASSFEQNYGYTF
few,TRBV7-9,TRBJ1-1,-,TGTGCCAGCAGCTTAGGGGCATCGGGTGAAGCTTTCTTT,CASSLGASGEAFF
-,TRBV6-5,TRBJ2-1,-,TGTGCCAGCAGTTTCACGAGGGGGGGCAGCAATGAGCAGTTCTTC,CASSFTRGGSNEQFF
-,TRBV28,TRBJ1-4,-,TGTGCCAGCAGTCTCCACGGGGCCACTAATGAAAAACTGTTTTTT,CASSLHGATNEKLFF
-,TRBV16,TRBJ2-1,TRBD2,TGTGCCAGCAGCCAATCCCTAGCGGGAAAGAATGAGCAGTTCTTC,CASSQSLAGKNEQFF
once,TRBV19,TRBJ2-1,TRBD2,TGTGCCAGTAGTTTTACCGGGACTAGGCTATTAAATGAGCAGTTCTTC,CASSFTGTRLLNEQFF
-,TRBV18,TRBJ1-3,-,TGTGCCAGCTCACCAGTTCAGGATCCTACTGGAAACACCATATATTTT,CASSPVQDPTGNTIYF
-,TRBV27,TRBJ2-1,TRBD2,TGTGCCAGCAGTTTATTAGCGGGAAGGGAGGGTGAGCAGTTCTTC,CASSLLAGREGEQFF
-,TRBV16,TRBJ2-2,-,TGTGCCAGCAGCCAATCGGCAATCAGGAACACCGGGGAGCTGTTTTTT,CASSQSAIRNTGELFF
-,TRBV7-9,TRBJ1-5,TRBD1,TGTGCCAGCAGTACCTATACCGGGACAGGGGGTTATCAGCCCCAGCATTTT,CASSTYTGTGGYQPQHF
-,TRBV28,TRBJ1-5,TRBD1,TGTGCCAGCAGTTTCCTTTGGCAGGGGGCTAACCAGCCCCAGCATTTT,CASSFLWQGANQPQHF
once,TRBV4-1,TRBJ2-5,-,TGCGCCAGCAGCCAAGAAATCCGGGCCCAGGAGACCCAGTACTTC,CASSQEIRAQETQYF
-,TRBV2,TRBJ2-1,TRBD1,TGTGCCAGCAGCGCCCCTGGGACAGGGCTGGGTGAGCAGTTCTTC,CASSAPGTGLGEQFF
few,TRBV27,TRBJ1-1,-,TGTGCCAGCAGTGACGATACAGGGCCTAACACTGAAGCTTTCTTT,CASSDDTGPNTEAFF
-,TRBV4-1,TRBJ1-1,TRBD1,TGCGCCAGCAGCCAAACTTTTAGACGTGTCACAGGGGAGAACACTGAAGCTTTCTTT,CASSQTFRRVTGENTEAFF
-,TRBV29-1,TRBJ1-3,-,TGCAGCGTTACTGAACTAGACACCATATATTTT,CSVTELDTIYF
-,TRBV7-3,TRBJ2-7,TRBD2,TGTGCCAGCAGCATCTACGGGACTACCCCCTACGAGCAGTACTTC,CASSIYGTTPYEQYF
-,TRBV13,TRBJ1-6,-,TGTGCCAGCAGCTCCCCCAATTCACCCCTCCACTTT,CASSSPNSPLHF
once,TRBV5-4,TRBJ2-3,-,TGTGCCAGCAGCTTGACCCGGGACAGGGAGTCGCGGGAGGGACCAGATACGCAGTATTTT,CASSLTRDRESREGPDTQYF
-,TRBV19,TRBJ2-1,-,TGTGCCAGTAAGAAGACCCCTGACAATGAGCAGTTCTTC,CASKKTPDNEQFF
-,TRBV29-1,TRBJ2-1,TRBD2,TGCAGCGTTTCACCGGGACTAGCGGTGTCCGGGGAGCAGTTCTTC,CSVSPGLAVSGEQFF
-,TRBV18,TRBJ2-1,TRBD1,TGTGCCAGCTCACGACAGGGGGGTCCTAATGAGCAGTTCTTC,CASSRQGGPNEQFF
-,TRBV29-1,TRBJ1-1,TRBD1,TGCAGCGCCCTGGACAGGGGTGACACTGAAGCTTTCTTT,CSALDRGDTEAFF
-,TRBV11-2,TRBJ2-5,-,TGTGCCAGCAGCCTTTGGGCCAGGGAGACCCAGTACTTC,CASSLWARETQYF
-,TRBV5-4,TRBJ1-1,TRBD1,TGTGCCAGCAGCTGGCGGACAGGACTTGTGAACACTGAAGCTTTCTTT,CASSWRTGLVNTEAFF
-,TRBV5-1,TRBJ2-5,-,TGCGCCAGCAGCAAAAGGCAGGGCCCAACGACCCAGTACTTC,CASSKRQGPTTQYF
-,TRBV6-6,TRBJ2-1,TRBD1,TGTGCCAGCAGTGACAGGGAGCGCGGAAATGAGCAGTTCTTC,CASSDRERGNEQFF
-,TRBV4-3,TRBJ2-7,TRBD1,TGCGCCAGCAGCCCCATGGGACAGGGGACGGGATACGAGCAGTACTTC,CASSPMGQGTGYEQYF
-,TRBV7-9,TRBJ2-3,-,TGTGCCAGCAGCTTGCGGACAGATACGCAGTATTTT,CASSLRTDTQYF
-,TRBV10-3,TRBJ2-7,-,TGTGCCATCAGTGAGTATAAAGCGTACCCCTCCTACGAGCAGTACTTC,CAISEYKAYPSYEQYF
-,TRBV11-2,TRBJ2-7,TRBD2,TGTGCCAGCAGCTCTATAGCGGGACCCTACGAGCAGTACTTC,CASSSIAGPYEQYF
-,TRBV11-1,TRBJ2-3,-,TGTGCCAGCAGCTTCGGGGATACGCAGTATTTT,CASSFGDTQYF